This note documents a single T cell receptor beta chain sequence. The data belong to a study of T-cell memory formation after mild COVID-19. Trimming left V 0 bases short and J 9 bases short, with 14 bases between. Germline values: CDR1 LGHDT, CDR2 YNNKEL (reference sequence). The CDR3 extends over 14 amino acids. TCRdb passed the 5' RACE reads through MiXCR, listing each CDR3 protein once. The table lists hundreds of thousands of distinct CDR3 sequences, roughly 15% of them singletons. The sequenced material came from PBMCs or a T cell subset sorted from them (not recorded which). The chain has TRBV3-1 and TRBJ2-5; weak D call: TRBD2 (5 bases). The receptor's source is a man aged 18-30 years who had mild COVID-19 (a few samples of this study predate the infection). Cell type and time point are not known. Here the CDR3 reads CASSQDRGGGAQYF. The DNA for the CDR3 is TGTGCCAGCAGCCAAGATCGTGGCGGAGGAGCCCAGTACTTC.